Ten or more counts support the clone carrying this TCR beta chain. Antigen unknown. This sample is part of a study of T cells in Graves' hyperthyroidism and ophthalmopathy. Study-level results: Most clonotypes expanded in the thyroid (above 0.001) were also present in blood. A 13 V-J model separated ophthalmopathy from stable hyperthyroidism.

V was trimmed by 1 base and J by 5 bases, leaving 14 bases between them. CDR1 and CDR2 (germline): KGHDR, SFDVKD. CDR3 size: 15 residues. Amplification targeted TCR beta CDR3 regions from RNA transcripts. A first-round RT-PCR of the TCR CDR3 used the HTBI primer set. MiXCR was run by TCRdb on the multiplex PCR reads, yielding one entry per CDR3 protein. The sample lists roughly 570,000 distinct CDR3 sequences, roughly 46% occurring once. Stable hyperthyroidism: no ophthalmopathy progression over 18 months of follow-up. The clonotype was recovered from a young woman with Graves' hyperthyroidism. Specimen: peripheral blood or thyroid tissue (not recorded which). The chain combines TRBV24-1 with TRBJ2-7; D is perhaps TRBD1 (6 bases). The CDR3 sequence is CATSDFNRANDEQYF. The CDR3 nucleotides read TGTGCCACCAGTGATTTTAACAGGGCCAATGACGAGCAGTACTTC.